The entry that follows covers one TCR beta chain sequence. What it binds is not known. The CDR3 loop spans 13 amino acids. V dropped 0 bases and J dropped 10 bases, with 7 bases sitting between them. The germline V gene encodes CDR1 SGHAT and CDR2 FQNNGV. These data come from a study of OX40 agonist ivuxolimab in advanced cancers. For the study at large: An agonistic anti-OX40 (CD134) antibody, ivuxolimab, was used to treat the patients. Study-wide points: Partial responders treated at 0.1-3.0 mg/kg exhibited clonal expansion among the lowest measured.

Using immunoSEQ multiplex PCR, the repertoire was profiled, and TCRdb retains in-frame clones only, with some absent. The table has about 35,000 clones, around three quarters seen once. The chain joins TRBV11-2 to TRBJ1-6, with a possible D match to TRBD1 (6 bases). This sample comprised CD4+ or CD8+ T cells sorted from blood, obtained in a trial of the OX40 agonist ivuxolimab. This receptor was obtained from an adult with an advanced solid tumor such as melanoma, head and neck, liver or kidney cancer. CDR3 coding DNA: TGTGCCAGCAGCTTAGAGGGGGGCTCACCCCTCCACTTT. It specifies CASSLEGGSPLHF.